A single sample is the source of the 12 T cell receptor beta chains below, sequenced in a study of T cell changes during pregnancy in multiple sclerosis. Sequencing was performed with immunoSEQ multiplex PCR; in TCRdb, only in-frame clones are kept and a portion is missing. The data show about 30,000 clones, 80% to 90% seen once. Sequenced material: CD8+ T cells from peripheral blood mononuclear cells, taken in the second trimester of pregnancy. These receptor sequences come from a female donor with multiple sclerosis, enrolled in a pregnancy study.

The chain combines TRBV6-5 with TRBJ2-7; TRBD2 aligns across 8 bases. The CDR3 sequence is 14 residues long. The germline gives CDR1 MNHEY, CDR2 SVGAGI. V was clipped by 5 bases and J by 5 bases; unmatched bases: 8. CDR3 in DNA: TGTGCCAGCAGTCAGGGGACTAGGAGGGACGAGCAGTACTTC. Residues: CASSQGTRRDEQYF.

The chain uses TRBV6-5 and TRBJ1-3, with D unclear. Germline V lookup: CDR1 MNHEY, CDR2 SVGAGI. V was shortened by 4 bases and J by 1 base, with 14 bases between the two germline ends. The CDR3 extends over 16 amino acids. CDR3: CASSSRLSSSGNTIYF. The CDR3 nucleotides read TGTGCCAGCAGTTCTAGATTGAGCTCGTCTGGAAACACCATATATTTT.

This sequence joins TRBV7-2 and TRBJ1-2, with a weak D call TRBD1 (5 bases). Germline V gene lookup returns CDR1 SGHTA and CDR2 FQGNSA. Trimming left V 0 bases short and J 1 base short, with 9 bases between. This CDR3 contains 15 residues. The CDR3 sequence is CASSLAAGNNYGYTF. In DNA form, the CDR3 reads TGTGCCAGCAGCTTAGCGGCAGGGAATAACTATGGCTACACCTTC.

This clone was detected once. V usage is TRBV11-2 and J usage is TRBJ1-2, with D possibly being TRBD1 (6 bases). Germline loops: CDR1 SGHAT, CDR2 FQNNGV. The germline V and J ends were trimmed by 5 bases and 8 bases, with 18 bases remaining between them. This CDR3 has 14 residues. CDR3 amino acids: CASSHMGGPGGYTF. For the CDR3, the DNA is TGTGCCAGCAGCCATATGGGGGGGCCGGGAGGCTACACCTTC.

Comment on this clone: Its ends do not fully match the called genes, so a read error is possible. The chain has TRBV2 and TRBJ2-3; 9 bases line up with TRBD2. The germline V gene has CDR1 SNHLY and CDR2 FYNNEI. The CDR3 has 17 amino acids. CDR3 loop: CAGSGGRELLRTDTQYF. In DNA form, the CDR3 reads TGTGCCGGCAGCGGGGGGCGGGAGCTCCTAAGGACAGATACGCAGTATTTT.

The chain joins TRBV27 to TRBJ2-3; 12 bases agree with TRBD2. CDR1 is MNHEY, CDR2 SMNVEV, per germline (reference sequence). After removal of 3 bases from V and 2 bases from J, the junction contained 6 bases not matched to a gene. The CDR3 consists of 17 residues. Here the CDR3 reads CASSLRTSGVSTDTQYF. The CDR3 DNA reads as TGTGCCAGCAGTTTGAGGACTAGCGGGGTCTCCACAGATACGCAGTATTTT.

The chain recombines TRBV15 with TRBJ2-7; D possibly corresponds to TRBD2 (6 bases). The CDR3 consists of 12 residues. Germline CDR1 reads LNHNV; CDR2 reads YYDKDF (reference sequence). Trimming removed 5 bases from V and 1 base from J, with 6 bases in between. The DNA for the CDR3 is TGTGCCACCAGCGGGGGGTCCTACGAGCAGTACTTC. Translating it yields CATSGGSYEQYF.

CDR3 bases: TGTGCCAGCAGTTACCCCCCGGGGAGTGGGCCTTACGAGCAGTACTTC. It specifies CASSYPPGSGPYEQYF. The chain carries TRBV6-5 and TRBJ2-7; D may be TRBD2 (5 bases). The V end was cut by 2 bases, the J end by 4 bases, with 18 bases between. CDR1 MNHEY and CDR2 SVGAGI come from the germline V gene. This CDR3 has 16 amino acids.

The J gene is TRBJ1-5, the V gene TRBV7-2; TRBD1 matches at 7 bases. Per the germline V gene, CDR1 is SGHTA and CDR2 is FQGNSA. The length of the CDR3 is 15 residues. V trimming: 5 bases; J trimming: 5 bases; junction bases outside the gene matches: 9. In DNA, the CDR3 is TGTGCCAGCAGCCGTCCGGGACAGCCTTATCAGCCCCAGCATTTT. It translates to CASSRPGQPYQPQHF.

This clone was recorded once. This chain joins TRBV6-1 and TRBJ2-1; 11 bases match TRBD1. V shed 6 bases and J 9 bases; nucleotides not matched to a gene: 10. The CDR3 has 15 residues. Germline-derived CDR1 and CDR2 are MNHNS and SASEGT. This CDR3 is CASRDPGQGATEQFF. CDR3 nucleotide sequence: TGTGCCAGCAGAGACCCTGGACAGGGGGCGACTGAGCAGTTCTTC.

The chain recombines TRBV4-1 with TRBJ2-7, with 8 positions matching TRBD2. This CDR3 is 14 amino acids long. Germline-derived CDR1 and CDR2 are MGHRA and YSYEKL. J gave up 6 bases and V 5 bases, and 9 bases lay outside the gene matches. Here the CDR3 DNA reads TGCGCCAGCAGCTCAGAAGCGGGAGTAGTCGAGCAGTACTTC. This gives the protein CASSSEAGVVEQYF.

This clone has only one observation. The V gene is TRBV5-1, the J gene TRBJ2-2, with D unclear. The germline gives CDR1 SGHRS, CDR2 YFSETQ. Trimming pared 4 bases from V and 5 bases from J, leaving 6 bases between. This CDR3 contains 12 residues. The CDR3 loop is CASSEETGELFF. The CDR3 DNA follows: TGCGCCAGCAGCGAGGAAACCGGGGAGCTGTTTTTT.